This is a list of T cell receptor beta chains from one sample in a study of post-analysis software for immune sequencing data. TCRdb used MiXCR to reprocess the PCR reads, holding one entry per CDR3 protein. This table holds roughly 570,000 distinct CDR3 sequences, around 34% found once. Sequenced input: blood. Receptors were obtained from a girl aged 2-17 years with multiple sclerosis. Each CDR3 is given with its conserved first and last residue. D genes are given only for firm matches. The size entry is marked missing in some rows and otherwise reads once, few, many or a size class.

clone_size j_call d_call v_call cdr3_nt cdr3_aa
NA TRBJ1-2 NA TRBV4-1 TGCGCCAGCGGCCAAGACGGGACACGAGTAAACTATGGCTACACCTTC CASGQDGTRVNYGYTF
NA TRBJ1-1 NA TRBV12-3/TRBV12-4 TGTGCCAGCAACAAGGGGGGGACAACTGAAGCTTTCTTT CASNKGGTTEAFF
NA TRBJ1-1 NA TRBV3-1 TGTGCCAGCAGCCAAATCCAAGGGAACACTGAAGCTTTCTTT CASSQIQGNTEAFF
few TRBJ2-1 NA TRBV5-1 TGCGCCAGCAGCTTGGCGACAGGTCCTCTGGAGCAGTTCTTC CASSLATGPLEQFF
NA TRBJ2-3 TRBD2 TRBV7-2 TGTGCCAGCAGCTCCGTAGAGGGACTAGCGGCGCTAGCAGATACGCAGTATTTT CASSSVEGLAALADTQYF
NA TRBJ2-7 NA TRBV6-1 TGTGCCAGCAGTGAAGCGATACTATACGGAGAGCAGTACTTC CASSEAILYGEQYF
NA TRBJ2-3 NA TRBV7-9 TGTGCCAGCTTATTTCGGCCTTCGGGGCCAGATACGCAGTATTTT CASLFRPSGPDTQYF
few TRBJ2-3 NA TRBV7-3 TGTGCCAGCAGCTTAGGAGGTATAAGCACAGATACGCAGTATTTT CASSLGGISTDTQYF
NA TRBJ2-7 NA TRBV20-1 TGCAGTGCAAGGGGGGTGGTGGGGGCATACGAGCAGTACTTC CSARGVVGAYEQYF
NA TRBJ1-2 TRBD1 TRBV11-2 TGTGCCAGCAGCTTAGCAGGGGCAGGGGGTGGCTACACCTTC CASSLAGAGGGYTF
NA TRBJ2-5 TRBD1 TRBV7-6 TGTGCCAGCAGCTTAGCGCCGGGACAGGGGAGCAATGAGCAGTACTTC CASSLAPGQGSNEQYF
NA TRBJ2-3 NA TRBV7-3 TGTGCCAGCAGCTTAATACTCCCCCCAGATACGCAGTATTTT CASSLILPPDTQYF
NA TRBJ2-7 NA TRBV27 TGTGCCAGCAGTTTATCAAGGGCGGACTACGAGCAGTACTTC CASSLSRADYEQYF
many TRBJ2-7 TRBD1 TRBV7-2 TGTGCCAGCAGCTCCCGGACAGGACCATACGAGCAGTACTTC CASSSRTGPYEQYF
few TRBJ2-3 NA TRBV12-3/TRBV12-4 TGTGCCAGCAGTTTTCTCCCACAGGGAGGGGATACGCAGTATTTT CASSFLPQGGDTQYF
NA TRBJ2-5 NA TRBV27 TGTGCCAGCAGTCCTCTAAGATCCGGGGCCCGGGAGACCCAGTACTTC CASSPLRSGARETQYF
NA TRBJ2-7 NA TRBV14 TGTGCCAGCAGCCAAGCGTATCCGGGGGTGTTCTACGAGCAGTACTTC CASSQAYPGVFYEQYF
few TRBJ2-7 NA TRBV6-5 TGTGCCAGCAGTCCGTACTCCCCGCAACCTTACGAGCAGTACTTC CASSPYSPQPYEQYF
few TRBJ1-4 NA TRBV6-4 TGTGCCAGCAGTGACCTCAGGAAGAATGAAAAACTGTTTTTT CASSDLRKNEKLFF
NA TRBJ1-4 TRBD1 TRBV7-8 TGTGCCAGCAGCTTAGAGGGGGCAGGGGAAGGAGAAAAACTGTTTTTT CASSLEGAGEGEKLFF
few TRBJ2-7 TRBD1 TRBV10-3 TGTGCCATCAGTCGGACAGGGCAGGACGAGCAGTACTTC CAISRTGQDEQYF
few TRBJ2-5 NA TRBV15 TGTGCCACCAGCAGAGATCTCGTAGGGGGGCCAGAGACCCAGTACTTC CATSRDLVGGPETQYF
few TRBJ2-7 NA TRBV11-1 TGTGCCAGCAGCTCCCTCCGGGACGGAGCCTACGAGCAGTACTTC CASSSLRDGAYEQYF
NA TRBJ2-2 NA TRBV6-1 TGTGCCAGCAGGGTAGAAAGCGGCATCGCCGGGGAGCTGTTTTTT CASRVESGIAGELFF
many TRBJ2-1 NA TRBV5-1 TGCGCCAGCAGCTTGGAGGGCTCCTACAATGAGCAGTTCTTC CASSLEGSYNEQFF
NA TRBJ1-6 NA TRBV5-5 TGTGCCAGCAGCTTGGTTCAGGACAGTTATAATTCACCCCTCCACTTT CASSLVQDSYNSPLHF
few TRBJ1-6 NA TRBV12-3/TRBV12-4 TGTGCCAGCAGTTTATACTTCGGGCAGTATAATTCACCCCTCCACTTT CASSLYFGQYNSPLHF